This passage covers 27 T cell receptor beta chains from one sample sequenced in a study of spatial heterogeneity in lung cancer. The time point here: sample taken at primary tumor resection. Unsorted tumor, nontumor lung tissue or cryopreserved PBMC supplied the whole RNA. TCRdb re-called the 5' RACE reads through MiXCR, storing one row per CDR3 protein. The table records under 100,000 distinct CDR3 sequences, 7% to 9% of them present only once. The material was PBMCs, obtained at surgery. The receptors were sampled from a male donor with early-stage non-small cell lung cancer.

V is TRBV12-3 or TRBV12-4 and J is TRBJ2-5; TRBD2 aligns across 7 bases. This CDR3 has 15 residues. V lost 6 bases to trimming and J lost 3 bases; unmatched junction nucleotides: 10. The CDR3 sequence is CASRLGGDKEETQYF. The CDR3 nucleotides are TGTGCCAGCAGGTTGGGGGGGGATAAGGAAGAGACCCAGTACTTC.

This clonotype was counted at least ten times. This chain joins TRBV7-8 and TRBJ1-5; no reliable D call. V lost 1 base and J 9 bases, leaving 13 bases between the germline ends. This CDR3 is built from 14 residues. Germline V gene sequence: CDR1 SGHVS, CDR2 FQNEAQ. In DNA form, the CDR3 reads TGTGCCAGCAGCTTAGTAGCTGGCTCTCGGCCCCAGCATTTT. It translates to CASSLVAGSRPQHF.

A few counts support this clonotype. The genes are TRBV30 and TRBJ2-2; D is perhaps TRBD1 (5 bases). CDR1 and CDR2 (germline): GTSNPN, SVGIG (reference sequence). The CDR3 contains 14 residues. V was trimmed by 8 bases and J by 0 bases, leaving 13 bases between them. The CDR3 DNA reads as TGTGCCGGGGCCAGGGTTTCGAACACCGGGGAGCTGTTTTTT. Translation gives CAGARVSNTGELFF.

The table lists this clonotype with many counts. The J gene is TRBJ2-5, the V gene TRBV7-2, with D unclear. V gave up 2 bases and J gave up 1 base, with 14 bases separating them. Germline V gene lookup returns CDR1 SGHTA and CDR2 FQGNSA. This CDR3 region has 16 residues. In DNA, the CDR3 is TGTGCCAGCAGCTTATCTCCTAGTAAGGGCCAAGAGACCCAGTACTTC. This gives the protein CASSLSPSKGQETQYF.

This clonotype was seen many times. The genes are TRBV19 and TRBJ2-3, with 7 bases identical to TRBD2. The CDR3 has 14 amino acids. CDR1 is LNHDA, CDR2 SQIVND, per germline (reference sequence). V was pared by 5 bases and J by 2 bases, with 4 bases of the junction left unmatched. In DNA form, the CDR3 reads TGTGCCAGTAGTTCCCGACTAGCCACAGATACGCAGTATTTT. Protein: CASSSRLATDTQYF.

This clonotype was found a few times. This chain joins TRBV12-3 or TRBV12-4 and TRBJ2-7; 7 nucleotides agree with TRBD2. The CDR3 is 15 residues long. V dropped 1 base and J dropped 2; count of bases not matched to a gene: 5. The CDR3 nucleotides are TGTGCCAGCAGTTTAGGGGCGGGAGCTCCCTACGAGCAGTACTTC. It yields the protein CASSLGAGAPYEQYF.

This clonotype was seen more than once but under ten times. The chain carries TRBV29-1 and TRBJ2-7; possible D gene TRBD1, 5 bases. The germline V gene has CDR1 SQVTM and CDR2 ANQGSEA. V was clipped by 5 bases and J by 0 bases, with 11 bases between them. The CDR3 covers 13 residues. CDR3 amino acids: CSVNTGGSYEQYF. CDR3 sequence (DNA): TGCAGCGTTAACACAGGCGGCTCCTACGAGCAGTACTTC.

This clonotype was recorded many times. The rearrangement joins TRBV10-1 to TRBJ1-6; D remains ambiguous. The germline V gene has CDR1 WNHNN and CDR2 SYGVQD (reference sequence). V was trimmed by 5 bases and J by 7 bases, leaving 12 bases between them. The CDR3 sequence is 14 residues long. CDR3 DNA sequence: TGCGCCAGCAGTTCTGAGACGAAAAATTCACCCCTCCACTTT. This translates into CASSSETKNSPLHF.

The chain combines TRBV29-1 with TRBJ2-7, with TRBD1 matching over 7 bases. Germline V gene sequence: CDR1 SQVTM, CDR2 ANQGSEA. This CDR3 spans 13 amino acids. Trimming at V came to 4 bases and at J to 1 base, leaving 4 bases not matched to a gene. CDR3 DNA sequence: TGCAGCGTTGGAGGACAGGTTTCCTACGAGCAGTACTTC. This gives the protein CSVGGQVSYEQYF.

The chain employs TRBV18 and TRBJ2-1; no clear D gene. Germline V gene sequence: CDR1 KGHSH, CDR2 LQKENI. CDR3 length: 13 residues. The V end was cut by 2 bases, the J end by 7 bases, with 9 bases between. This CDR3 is CASSPNTRNEQFF. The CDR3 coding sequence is TGTGCCAGCTCACCAAACACCCGGAATGAGCAGTTCTTC.

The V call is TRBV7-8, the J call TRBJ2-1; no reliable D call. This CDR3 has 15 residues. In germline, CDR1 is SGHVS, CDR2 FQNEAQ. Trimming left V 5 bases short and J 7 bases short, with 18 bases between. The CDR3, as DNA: TGTGCCAGCAGCCCTCGCCCCTATCCGCCGAATGAGCAGTTCTTC. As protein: CASSPRPYPPNEQFF. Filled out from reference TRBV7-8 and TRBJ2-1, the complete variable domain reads GAGVSQSPRYKVAKRGQDVALRCDPISGHVSLFWYQQALGQGPEFLTYFQNEAQLDKSGLPSDRFFAERPEGSVSTLKIQRTQQEDSAVYLCASSPRPYPPNEQFFGPGTRLTVL.

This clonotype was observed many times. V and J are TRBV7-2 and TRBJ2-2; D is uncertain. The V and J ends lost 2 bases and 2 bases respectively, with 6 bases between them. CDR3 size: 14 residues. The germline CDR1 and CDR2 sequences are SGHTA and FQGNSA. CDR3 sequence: CASSLNFNTGELFF. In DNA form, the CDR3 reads TGTGCCAGCAGCTTAAATTTTAACACCGGGGAGCTGTTTTTT.

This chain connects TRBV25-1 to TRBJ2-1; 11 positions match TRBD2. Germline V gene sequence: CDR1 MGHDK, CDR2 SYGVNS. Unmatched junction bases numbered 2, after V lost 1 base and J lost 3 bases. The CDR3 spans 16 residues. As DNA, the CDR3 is TGTGCCAGCAGTGAATCTAGCGGGGGGTACTACAATGAGCAGTTCTTC. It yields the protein CASSESSGGYYNEQFF.

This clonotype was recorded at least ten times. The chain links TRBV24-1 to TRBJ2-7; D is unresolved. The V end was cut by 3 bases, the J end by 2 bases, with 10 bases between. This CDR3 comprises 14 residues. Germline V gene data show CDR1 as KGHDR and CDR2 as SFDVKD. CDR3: CATSDPSTPYEQYF. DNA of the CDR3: TGTGCCACCAGTGATCCATCGACACCCTACGAGCAGTACTTC.

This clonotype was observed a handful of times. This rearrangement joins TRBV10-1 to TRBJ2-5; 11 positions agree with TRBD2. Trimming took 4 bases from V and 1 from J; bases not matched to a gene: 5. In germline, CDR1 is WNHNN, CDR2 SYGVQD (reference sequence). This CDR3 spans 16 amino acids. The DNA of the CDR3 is TGCGCCAGCAGTGTAGGGACTAGCGGTTCCCAAGAGACCCAGTACTTC. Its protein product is CASSVGTSGSQETQYF.

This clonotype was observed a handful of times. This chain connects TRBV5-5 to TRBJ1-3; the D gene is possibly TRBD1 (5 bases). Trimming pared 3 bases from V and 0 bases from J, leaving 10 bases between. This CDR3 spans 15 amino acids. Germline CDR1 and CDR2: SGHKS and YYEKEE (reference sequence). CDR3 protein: CASSSGTRSGNTIYF. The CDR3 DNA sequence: TGTGCCAGCAGCTCCGGGACTCGCTCTGGAAACACCATATATTTT.

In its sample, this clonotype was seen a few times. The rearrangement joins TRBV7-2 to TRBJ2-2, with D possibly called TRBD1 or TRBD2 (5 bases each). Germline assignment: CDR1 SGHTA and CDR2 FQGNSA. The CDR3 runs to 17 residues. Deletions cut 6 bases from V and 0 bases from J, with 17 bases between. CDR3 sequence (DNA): TGTGCCAGCAGTTATACGGCGGGCAGGGCGAACACCGGGGAGCTGTTTTTT. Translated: CASSYTAGRANTGELFF.

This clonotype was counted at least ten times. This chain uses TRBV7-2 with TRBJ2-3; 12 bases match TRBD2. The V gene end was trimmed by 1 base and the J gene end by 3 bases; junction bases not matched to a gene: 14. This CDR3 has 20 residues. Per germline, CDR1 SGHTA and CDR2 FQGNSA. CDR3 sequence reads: CASSLVPLASGGAVTDTQYF. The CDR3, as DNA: TGTGCCAGCAGCTTAGTTCCCCTAGCTAGCGGGGGGGCGGTGACAGATACGCAGTATTTT.

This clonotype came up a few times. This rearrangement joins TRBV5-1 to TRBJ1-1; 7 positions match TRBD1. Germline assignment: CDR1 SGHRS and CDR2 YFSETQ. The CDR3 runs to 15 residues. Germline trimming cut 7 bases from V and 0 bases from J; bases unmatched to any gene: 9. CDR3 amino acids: CASSGTDFMNTEAFF. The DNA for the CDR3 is TGCGCCAGCTCCGGGACAGACTTCATGAACACTGAAGCTTTCTTT.

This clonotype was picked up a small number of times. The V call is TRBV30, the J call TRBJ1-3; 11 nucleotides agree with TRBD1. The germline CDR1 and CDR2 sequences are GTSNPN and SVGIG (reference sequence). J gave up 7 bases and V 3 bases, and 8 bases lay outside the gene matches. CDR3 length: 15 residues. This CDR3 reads CAWRPRTGGGNTIYF. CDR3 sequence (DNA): TGTGCCTGGAGACCCCGGACAGGGGGCGGGAACACCATATATTTT.

The chain's CDR3 is CATSREGLAGGVTQYF. The CDR3 nucleotides are TGTGCCACCAGCAGGGAGGGACTAGCGGGGGGAGTGACCCAGTACTTC. The chain is built from TRBV15 and TRBJ2-5, with TRBD2 matching over 15 bases. The CDR3 is 16 amino acids. The germline gives CDR1 LNHNV, CDR2 YYDKDF (reference sequence). J gave up 7 bases and V 3 bases, and 6 bases lay outside the gene matches.

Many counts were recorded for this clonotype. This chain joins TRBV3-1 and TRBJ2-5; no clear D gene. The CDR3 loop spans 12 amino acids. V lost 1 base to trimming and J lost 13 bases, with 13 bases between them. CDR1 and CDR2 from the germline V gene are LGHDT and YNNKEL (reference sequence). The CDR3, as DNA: TGTGCCAGCAGCCAAGCGACACCGCCGGGGTACTTC. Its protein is CASSQATPPGYF.

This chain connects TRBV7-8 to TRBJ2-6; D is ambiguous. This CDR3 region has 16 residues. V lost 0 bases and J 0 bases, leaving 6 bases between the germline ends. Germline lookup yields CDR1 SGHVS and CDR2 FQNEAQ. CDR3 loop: CASSLADLSGANVLTF. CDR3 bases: TGTGCCAGCAGCTTAGCTGATCTCTCTGGGGCCAACGTCCTGACTTTC.

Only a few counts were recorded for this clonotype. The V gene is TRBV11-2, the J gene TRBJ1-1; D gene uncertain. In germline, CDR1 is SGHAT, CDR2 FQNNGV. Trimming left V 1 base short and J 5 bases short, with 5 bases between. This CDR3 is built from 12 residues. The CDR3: CASSLGRTEAFF. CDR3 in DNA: TGTGCCAGCAGCTTAGGAAGAACTGAAGCTTTCTTT.

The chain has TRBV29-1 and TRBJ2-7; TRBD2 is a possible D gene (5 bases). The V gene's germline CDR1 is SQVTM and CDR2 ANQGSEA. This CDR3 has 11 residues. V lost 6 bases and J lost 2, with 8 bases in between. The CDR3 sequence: CSVTTAYEQYF. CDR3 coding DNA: TGCAGCGTGACTACCGCCTACGAGCAGTACTTC.

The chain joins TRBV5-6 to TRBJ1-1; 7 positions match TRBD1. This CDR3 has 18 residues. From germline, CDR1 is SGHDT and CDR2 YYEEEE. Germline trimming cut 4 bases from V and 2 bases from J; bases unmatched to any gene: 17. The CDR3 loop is CASSPSSDRAPANTEAFF. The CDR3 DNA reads TGTGCCAGCAGCCCCTCATCCGACAGGGCTCCAGCAAACACTGAAGCTTTCTTT.

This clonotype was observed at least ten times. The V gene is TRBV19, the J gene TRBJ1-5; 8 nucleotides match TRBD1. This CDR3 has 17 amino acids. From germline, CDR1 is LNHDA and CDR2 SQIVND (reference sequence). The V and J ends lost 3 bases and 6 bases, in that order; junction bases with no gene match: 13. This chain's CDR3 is CASSIRSGGAFIQPQHF. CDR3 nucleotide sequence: TGTGCCAGTAGTATTAGATCAGGGGGCGCATTTATTCAGCCCCAGCATTTT.